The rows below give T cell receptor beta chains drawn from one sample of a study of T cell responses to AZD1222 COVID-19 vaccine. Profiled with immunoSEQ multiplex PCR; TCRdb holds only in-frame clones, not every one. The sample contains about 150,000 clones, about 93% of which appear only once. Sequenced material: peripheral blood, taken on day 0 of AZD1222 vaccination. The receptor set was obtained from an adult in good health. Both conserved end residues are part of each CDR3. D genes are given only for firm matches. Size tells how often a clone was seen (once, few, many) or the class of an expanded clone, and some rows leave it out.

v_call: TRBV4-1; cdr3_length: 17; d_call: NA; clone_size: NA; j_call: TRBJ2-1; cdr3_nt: TGCGCCAGCAGCCAAGAGGGGGGCATGGGTTCCTACAATGAGCAGTTCTTC; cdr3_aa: CASSQEGGMGSYNEQFF
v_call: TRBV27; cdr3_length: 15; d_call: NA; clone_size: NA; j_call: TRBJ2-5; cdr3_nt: TGTGCCAGCAGGGTTGATTGGGCAAATGGGGAGACCCAGTACTTC; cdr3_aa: CASRVDWANGETQYF
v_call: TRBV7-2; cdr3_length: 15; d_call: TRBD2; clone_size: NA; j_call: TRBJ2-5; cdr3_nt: TGTGCCAGCAGCTTATCCAGCGGGACCCAAGAGACCCAGTACTTC; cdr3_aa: CASSLSSGTQETQYF
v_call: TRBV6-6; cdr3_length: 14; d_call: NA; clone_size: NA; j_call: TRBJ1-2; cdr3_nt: TGTGCCAGCAGTTACCAGGGGCGACTTAGTGGCTACACCTTC; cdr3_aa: CASSYQGRLSGYTF
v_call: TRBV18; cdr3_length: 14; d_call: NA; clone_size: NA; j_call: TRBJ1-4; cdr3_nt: TGTGCCAGCTCACCGAGGGGAGCAGGTGAAAAACTGTTTTTT; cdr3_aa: CASSPRGAGEKLFF
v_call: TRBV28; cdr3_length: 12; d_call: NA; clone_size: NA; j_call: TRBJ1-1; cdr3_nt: TGTGCCAGCACAGCAGGGAACACTGAAGCTTTCTTT; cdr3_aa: CASTAGNTEAFF
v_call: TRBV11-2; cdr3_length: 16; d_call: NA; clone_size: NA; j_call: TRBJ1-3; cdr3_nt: TGTGCCAGCAGCGACATCGACAGGAGCTCTGGAAACACCATATATTTT; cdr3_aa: CASSDIDRSSGNTIYF
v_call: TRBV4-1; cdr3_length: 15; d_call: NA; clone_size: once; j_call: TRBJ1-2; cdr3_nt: TGCGCCAGCAGCCAAGGACCGGGCCCTAGCCCTGGCTACACCTTC; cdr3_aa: CASSQGPGPSPGYTF
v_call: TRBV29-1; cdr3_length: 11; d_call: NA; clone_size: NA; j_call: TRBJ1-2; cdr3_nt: TGCAGCGTTTTCTCACATTATGGCTACACCTTC; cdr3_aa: CSVFSHYGYTF
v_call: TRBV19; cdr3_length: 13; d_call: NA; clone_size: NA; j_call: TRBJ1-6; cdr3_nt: TGTGCCAGTAGAAGGGTGTACAATTCACCCCTCCACTTT; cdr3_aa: CASRRVYNSPLHF
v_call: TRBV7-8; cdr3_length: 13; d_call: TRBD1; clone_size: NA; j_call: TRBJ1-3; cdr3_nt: TGTGCCAGCAGACAGGGGGCTGGAAACACCATATATTTT; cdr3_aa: CASRQGAGNTIYF
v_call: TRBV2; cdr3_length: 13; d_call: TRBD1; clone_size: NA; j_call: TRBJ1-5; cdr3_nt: TGTGCCAGCAGGGCGGGACAGATGCAGCCCCAGCATTTT; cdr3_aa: CASRAGQMQPQHF
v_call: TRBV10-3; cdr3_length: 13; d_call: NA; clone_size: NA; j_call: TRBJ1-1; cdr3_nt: TGTGCCATCAGTGAGTCAGCGGGGTTTGAAGCTTTCTTT; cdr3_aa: CAISESAGFEAFF
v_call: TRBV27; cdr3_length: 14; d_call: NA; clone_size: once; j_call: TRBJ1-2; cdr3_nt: TGTGCCAGCAGTTCCCTATTCAAAGCCGACGGCTACACCTTC; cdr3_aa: CASSSLFKADGYTF
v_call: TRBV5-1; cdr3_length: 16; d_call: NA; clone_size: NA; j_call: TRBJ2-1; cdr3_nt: TGCGCCAGCAGCTGGGTCCTAGACGCCCCCGACAATGAGCAGTTCTTC; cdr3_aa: CASSWVLDAPDNEQFF
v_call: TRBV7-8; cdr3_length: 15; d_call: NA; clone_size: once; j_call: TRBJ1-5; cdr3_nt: TGTGCCAGCAGCTTAGGTCCAGGCAACAATCAGCCCCAGCATTTT; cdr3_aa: CASSLGPGNNQPQHF
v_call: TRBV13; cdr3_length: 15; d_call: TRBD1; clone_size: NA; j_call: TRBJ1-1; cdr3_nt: TGTGCCAGCAGCTCTAGACAGGGAATGAACACTGAAGCTTTCTTT; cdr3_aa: CASSSRQGMNTEAFF
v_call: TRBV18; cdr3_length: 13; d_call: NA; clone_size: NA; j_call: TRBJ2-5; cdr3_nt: TGTGCCAGCTCACTTCAAGAGGAGGAGACCCAGTACTTC; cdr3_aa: CASSLQEEETQYF
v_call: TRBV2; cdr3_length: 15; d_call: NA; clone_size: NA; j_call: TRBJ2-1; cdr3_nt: TGTGCCAGCAGTGAAAGCCTGGGCTCCTACAATGAGCAGTTCTTC; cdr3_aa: CASSESLGSYNEQFF
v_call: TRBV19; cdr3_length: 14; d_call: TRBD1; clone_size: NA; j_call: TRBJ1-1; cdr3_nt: TGTGCCAGCCCAGGGGGCCCTTTGAACACTGAAGCTTTCTTT; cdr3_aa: CASPGGPLNTEAFF
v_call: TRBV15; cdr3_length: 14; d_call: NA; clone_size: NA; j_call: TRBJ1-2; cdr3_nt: TGTGCCACCAGCAGCAGGGTATCGGGCTCGGGCTACACCTTC; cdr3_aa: CATSSRVSGSGYTF
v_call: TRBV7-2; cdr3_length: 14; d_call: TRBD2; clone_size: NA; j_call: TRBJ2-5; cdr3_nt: TGTGCCAGCAGCTTTAGCGGGGGGTTGGAGACCCAGTACTTC; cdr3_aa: CASSFSGGLETQYF
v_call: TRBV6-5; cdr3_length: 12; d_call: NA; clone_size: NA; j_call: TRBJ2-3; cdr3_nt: TGTGCCAGCAGTAAGGATCGCGATACGCAGTATTTT; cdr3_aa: CASSKDRDTQYF
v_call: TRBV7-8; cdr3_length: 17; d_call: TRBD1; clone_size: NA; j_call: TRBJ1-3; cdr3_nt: TGTGCCAGCAGCTCACTTACCGGACAGGGCAAAGGAAACACCATATATTTT; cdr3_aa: CASSSLTGQGKGNTIYF
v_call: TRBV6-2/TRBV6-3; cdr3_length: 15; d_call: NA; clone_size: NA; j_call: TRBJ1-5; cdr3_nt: TGTGCCAGCAGTTACACTGGTGGATACAATCAGCCCCAGCATTTT; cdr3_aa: CASSYTGGYNQPQHF
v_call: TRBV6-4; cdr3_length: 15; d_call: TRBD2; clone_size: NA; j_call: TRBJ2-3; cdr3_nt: TGTGCCAGCAGTGACAACGGGGGGGCAGCGGATACGCAGTATTTT; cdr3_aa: CASSDNGGAADTQYF
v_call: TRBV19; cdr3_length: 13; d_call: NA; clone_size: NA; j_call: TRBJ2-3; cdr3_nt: TGTGCCAGTAGGCCCCCCCTCAAAAATACGCAGTATTTT; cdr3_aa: CASRPPLKNTQYF
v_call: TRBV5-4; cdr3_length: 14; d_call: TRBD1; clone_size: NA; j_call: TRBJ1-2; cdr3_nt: TGTGCCAGCAGCCCCAGACAGGGAAGCTATGGCTACACCTTC; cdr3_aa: CASSPRQGSYGYTF
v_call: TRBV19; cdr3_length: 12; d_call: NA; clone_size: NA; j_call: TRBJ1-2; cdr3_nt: TGTGCCAGTAGACACTGGGACTATGGCTACACCTTC; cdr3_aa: CASRHWDYGYTF
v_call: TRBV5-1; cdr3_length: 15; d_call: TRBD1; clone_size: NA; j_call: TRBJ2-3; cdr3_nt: TGCGCCAGCAGCTTGGAAGGGGGCCGAGGACATACGCAGTATTTT; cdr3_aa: CASSLEGGRGHTQYF
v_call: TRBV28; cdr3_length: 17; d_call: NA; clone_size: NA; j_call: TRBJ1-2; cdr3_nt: TGTGCCAGCAGGGGGGAGGATAGATTAGGGGCTAACTATGGCTACACCTTC; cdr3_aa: CASRGEDRLGANYGYTF
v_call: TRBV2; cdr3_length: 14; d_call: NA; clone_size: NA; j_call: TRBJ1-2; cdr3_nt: TGTGCCAGCAGTGCCAGCGGGGGCTTTAATGGCTACACCTTC; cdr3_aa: CASSASGGFNGYTF
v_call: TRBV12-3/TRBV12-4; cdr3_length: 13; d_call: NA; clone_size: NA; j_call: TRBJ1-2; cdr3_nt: TGTGCCAGCAGTTTAGGTACAGTGTATGGCTACACCTTC; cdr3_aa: CASSLGTVYGYTF
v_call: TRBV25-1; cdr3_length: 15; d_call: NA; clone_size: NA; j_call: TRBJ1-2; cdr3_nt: TGTGCCAGCAGTGAAAGCCTGGGCCCGCTTGGGGGCTACACCTTC; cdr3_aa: CASSESLGPLGGYTF
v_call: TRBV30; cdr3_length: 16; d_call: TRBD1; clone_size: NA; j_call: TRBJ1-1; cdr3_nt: TGTGCCTGGAGTGTACGGGACAGGGGGGCGAACACTGAAGCTTTCTTT; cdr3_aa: CAWSVRDRGANTEAFF
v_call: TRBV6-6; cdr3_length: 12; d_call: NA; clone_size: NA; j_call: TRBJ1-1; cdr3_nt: TGTGCCAGCAGTTCCGGGGGGACTGAAGCTTTCTTT; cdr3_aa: CASSSGGTEAFF
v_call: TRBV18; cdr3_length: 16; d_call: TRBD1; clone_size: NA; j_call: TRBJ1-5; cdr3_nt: TGTGCCAGCTCACCCTCACAGGGGGCGGGAGGTCAGCCCCAGCATTTT; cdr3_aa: CASSPSQGAGGQPQHF
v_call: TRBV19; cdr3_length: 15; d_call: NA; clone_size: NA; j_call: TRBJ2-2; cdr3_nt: TGTGCCAGTACCCCTAGGGTCGGAGTCACCGGGGAGCTGTTTTTT; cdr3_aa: CASTPRVGVTGELFF
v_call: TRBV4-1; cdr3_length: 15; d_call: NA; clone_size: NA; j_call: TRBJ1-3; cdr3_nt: TGCGCCAGCAGCCAAGATCCGGGATCTGGAAACACCATATATTTT; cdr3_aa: CASSQDPGSGNTIYF
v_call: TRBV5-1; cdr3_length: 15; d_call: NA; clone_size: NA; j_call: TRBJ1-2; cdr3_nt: TGCGCCAGCAGCCCAAGACATCCAGCTAACTATGGCTACACCTTC; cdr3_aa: CASSPRHPANYGYTF
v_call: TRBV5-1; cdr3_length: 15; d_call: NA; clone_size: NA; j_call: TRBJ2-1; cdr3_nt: TGCGCCAGCAGCTTGGGCTCGGGAAAAAGTAATGAGCAGTTCTTC; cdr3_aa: CASSLGSGKSNEQFF
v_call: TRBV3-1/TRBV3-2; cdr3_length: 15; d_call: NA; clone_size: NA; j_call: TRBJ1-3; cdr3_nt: TGTGCCAGCAGCCAAGTTTACGGTTCTGGAAACACCATATATTTT; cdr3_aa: CASSQVYGSGNTIYF